Presented here are 5 T cell receptor beta chains from one specimen sequenced in a study of cytomegalovirus exposure and HLA in healthy donors (dated by TCRdb to about 2017). Libraries were made using the immunoSEQ multiplex PCR assay. For the multiplex PCR, a mixture combining 60 forward primers for TCR Vbeta segments and 13 reverse primers for TCR Jbeta segments was used. TCRdb retrieved this table from immuneACCESS and kept in-frame rearrangements only. Not all clones are present; in checked studies, unresolved V genes account for under half, and no reason is known for the remainder. This sample comprises around 190,000 clones, 75% to 85% of them detected only once. The ten top clones hold 14% of the sample. The source material was PBMCs. Receptor source: a woman between 25 and 40 years old in good health and CMV-seropositive.

This chain connects TRBV28 to TRBJ1-2; D is perhaps TRBD1 (6 bases). V lost 3 bases and J 2 bases, leaving 19 bases between the germline ends. CDR1 MDHEN and CDR2 SYDVKM come from the germline V gene. The CDR3 consists of 17 residues. The CDR3 spells CASSFSHQTGDNYGYTF. CDR3 DNA: TGTGCCAGCAGTTTCTCCCACCAGACAGGAGACAACTATGGCTACACCTTC.

The chain uses TRBV28 and TRBJ1-5; D perhaps matches TRBD1 (5 bases). CDR3 length: 16 amino acids. V lost 3 bases and J 2 bases, leaving 14 bases between the germline ends. Germline CDR1 is MDHEN and CDR2 is SYDVKM. The CDR3 is CASSFPTAWGNQPQHF. In nucleotides, the CDR3 is TGTGCCAGCAGTTTCCCGACAGCCTGGGGCAATCAGCCCCAGCATTTT. Using reference TRBV28 and TRBJ1-5 for the parts outside the CDR3, the full variable domain is DVKVTQSSRYLVKRTGEKVFLECVQDMDHENMFWYRQDPGLGLRLIYFSYDVKMKEKGDIPEGYSVSREKKERFSLILESASTNQTSMYLCASSFPTAWGNQPQHFGDGTRLSIL.

The V and J genes are TRBV7-6 and TRBJ2-1, with a possible D match to TRBD2 (5 bases). Germline V gene lookup returns CDR1 SGHVS and CDR2 FNYEAQ. V lost 5 bases to trimming and J lost 0 bases, with 14 bases between them. The CDR3 covers 16 residues. The CDR3 is CASSTTDLNSYNEQFF. CDR3 coding DNA: TGTGCCAGCAGCACAACGGACTTAAACTCCTACAATGAGCAGTTCTTC.

This chain connects TRBV10-3 to TRBJ2-7, with a possible D match to TRBD2 (6 bases). The CDR3 has 13 residues. The germline V gene encodes CDR1 ENHRY and CDR2 SYGVKD. V was shortened by 11 bases and J by 7 bases, with 21 bases between the two germline ends. As DNA, the CDR3 is TGTGCCGCATGGCCCGGGACTTCGCAAGAGCAGTACTTC. Protein: CAAWPGTSQEQYF.

A few counts support this clone. J is TRBJ1-2 and V is TRBV13; D is undetermined. V was pared by 4 bases and J by 1 base, with 10 bases between. Germline lookup yields CDR1 PRHDT and CDR2 FYEKMQ (reference sequence). This CDR3 comprises 14 residues. CDR3: CASSSKRSNYGYTF. Written as DNA, the CDR3 is TGTGCCAGCAGCTCGAAACGTAGTAACTATGGCTACACCTTC.